One sample yielded the 8 T cell receptor beta chains listed below, sequenced in a study of blood T cell repertoires in COVID-19. The assay was immunoSEQ multiplex PCR, and TCRdb's table has in-frame clones only and misses some. The sample has 200,000 to 250,000 clones, 80% to 90% seen once. Sequenced material: peripheral blood. All receptors derive from a man older than 75 with acute or convalescent COVID-19.

The rearrangement uses TRBV3-1 (or the pseudogene TRBV3-2) and TRBJ2-7; D perhaps matches TRBD2 (7 bases). This CDR3 contains 16 residues. Germline V lookup: CDR1 LGHDT, CDR2 YNNKEL (reference sequence). Trimming cost V 0 bases and J 0 bases, with 12 bases left between them. The CDR3 protein is CASSQEGGVGSYEQYF. The CDR3 DNA follows: TGTGCCAGCAGCCAAGAAGGGGGGGTTGGCTCCTACGAGCAGTACTTC.

This clone was seen a single time. V usage is TRBV5-1 and J usage is TRBJ1-1; no definite D call. This CDR3 contains 13 residues. Germline lookup yields CDR1 SGHRS and CDR2 YFSETQ. Trimming stripped 2 bases from V and 1 base from J, with 6 bases between. The CDR3 region is CASSFSGNTEAFF. The CDR3 region has the DNA TGCGCCAGCAGCTTTTCCGGGAACACTGAAGCTTTCTTT.

Comment on this clone: A read error may account for a junction end that differs from germline. The chain has TRBV7-7 and TRBJ2-3; TRBD2 matches at 7 bases. This CDR3 region has 15 residues. Germline values: CDR1 SSHAT, CDR2 FNYEAQ (reference sequence). The DNA of the CDR3 is TGTGCTAGCAGCTTAGGTCTAGCGGGCACAGATACGCAGTATTTT. It yields the protein CASSLGLAGTDTQYF.

This clone was detected only once. The chain joins TRBV14 to TRBJ1-2, with 8 nucleotides matching TRBD1. V gave up 6 bases and J gave up 8 bases; unmatched junction bases: 14. The CDR3 covers 15 residues. The germline V gene has CDR1 SGHDN and CDR2 FVKESK. CDR3 coding DNA: TGTGCCAGCAGTCCGTCAGGGGGCCTTGAACGCGGCTACACCTTC. It translates to CASSPSGGLERGYTF.

This chain joins TRBV5-1 and TRBJ2-1; 13 nucleotides agree with TRBD2. Germline lookup yields CDR1 SGHRS and CDR2 YFSETQ. This CDR3 region has 16 residues. V gave up 5 bases and J gave up 4 bases; unmatched junction bases: 6. DNA of the CDR3: TGCGCCAGCAGAAAAGGGACTAGCGGGGAATACAATGAGCAGTTCTTC. Translating it yields CASRKGTSGEYNEQFF.

This chain connects TRBV7-2 to TRBJ2-1, with D tentatively TRBD2 (6 bases). There are 14 residues in the CDR3. With 6 bases removed from V and 6 bases from J, the gap between germline ends came to 15 bases. Germline loops: CDR1 SGHTA, CDR2 FQGNSA. The CDR3 loop reads CASRQRSGLNEQFF. CDR3 coding DNA: TGTGCCAGCAGGCAGAGGTCGGGACTCAATGAGCAGTTCTTC. Looking up the rest from reference TRBV7-2 and TRBJ2-1 gives the full variable domain: GAGVSQSPSNKVTEKGKDVELRCDPISGHTALYWYRQSLGQGLEFLIYFQGNSAPDKSGLPSDRFSAERTGGSVSTLTIQRTQQEDSAVYLCASRQRSGLNEQFFGPGTRLTVL.

The rearrangement joins TRBV5-1 to TRBJ2-2; TRBD2 matches 11 bases. CDR1 is SGHRS, CDR2 YFSETQ, per germline. V shed 3 bases and J 9 bases; nucleotides not matched to a gene: 13. The CDR3 has 17 residues. The CDR3 protein is CASSSEFSGRATRELFF. The CDR3, as DNA: TGCGCCAGCAGCTCGGAATTTAGCGGGAGGGCGACCCGGGAGCTGTTTTTT. Complete variable domain (other parts from reference TRBV5-1 and TRBJ2-2): KAGVTQTPRYLIKTRGQQVTLSCSPISGHRSVSWYQQTPGQGLQFLFEYFSETQRNKGNFPGRFSGRQFSNSRSEMNVSTLELGDSALYLCASSSEFSGRATRELFFGEGSRLTVL.

This clone came up once. The V gene is TRBV7-9, the J gene TRBJ2-3; TRBD1 agrees at 8 bases. The CDR3 length is 13 residues. The germline gives CDR1 SEHNR, CDR2 FQNEAQ (reference sequence). After removal of 4 bases from V and 6 bases from J, the junction contained 3 bases not matched to a gene. The CDR3 region is CASSSQGADTQYF. The CDR3 DNA sequence: TGTGCCAGCAGCTCGCAGGGGGCGGATACGCAGTATTTT.